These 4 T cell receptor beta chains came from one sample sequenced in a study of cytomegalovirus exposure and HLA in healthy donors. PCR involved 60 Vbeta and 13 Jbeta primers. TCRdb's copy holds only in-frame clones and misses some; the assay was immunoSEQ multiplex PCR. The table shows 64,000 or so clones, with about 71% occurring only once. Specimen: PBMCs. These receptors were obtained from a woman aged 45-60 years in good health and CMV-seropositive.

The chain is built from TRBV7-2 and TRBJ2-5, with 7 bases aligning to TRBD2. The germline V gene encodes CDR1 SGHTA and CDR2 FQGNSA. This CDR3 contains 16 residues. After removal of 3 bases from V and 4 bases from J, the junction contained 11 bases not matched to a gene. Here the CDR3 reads CASSFVAGGSGETQYF. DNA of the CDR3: TGTGCCAGCAGCTTTGTCGCGGGCGGGAGCGGAGAGACCCAGTACTTC.

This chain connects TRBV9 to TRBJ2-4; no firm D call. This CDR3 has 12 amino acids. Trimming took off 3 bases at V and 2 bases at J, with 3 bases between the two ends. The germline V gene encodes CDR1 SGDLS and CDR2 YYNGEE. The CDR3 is CASSASKNIQYF. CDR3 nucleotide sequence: TGTGCCAGCAGCGCCTCCAAAAACATTCAGTACTTC. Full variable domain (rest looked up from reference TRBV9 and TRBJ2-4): DSGVTQTPKHLITATGQRVTLRCSPRSGDLSVYWYQQSLDQGLQFLIQYYNGEERAKGNILERFSAQQFPDLHSELNLSSLELGDSALYFCASSASKNIQYFGAGTRLSVL.

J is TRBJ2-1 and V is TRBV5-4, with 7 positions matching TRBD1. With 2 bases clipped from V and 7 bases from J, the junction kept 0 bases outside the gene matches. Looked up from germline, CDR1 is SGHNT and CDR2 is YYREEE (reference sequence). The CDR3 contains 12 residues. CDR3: CASSLQGNEQFF. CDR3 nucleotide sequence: TGTGCCAGCAGCTTACAGGGGAATGAGCAGTTCTTC.

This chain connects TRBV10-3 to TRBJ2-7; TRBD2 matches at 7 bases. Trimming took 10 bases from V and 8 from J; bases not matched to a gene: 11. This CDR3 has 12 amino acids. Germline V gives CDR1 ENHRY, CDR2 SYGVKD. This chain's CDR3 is CATHVGRGQQYF. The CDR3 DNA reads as TGTGCCACCCACGTTGGGAGGGGACAGCAGTACTTC.